This is a list of T cell receptor beta chains from one sample in a study of blood T cell repertoires in COVID-19. TCRdb keeps only in-frame clones here, not all; method: immunoSEQ multiplex PCR. The table shows 200,000 to 250,000 clones, with around 85% occurring only once. The sample taken for sequencing was peripheral blood. These receptor sequences come from a man aged 55 to 70 with acute or convalescent COVID-19. Both conserved end residues are part of each CDR3. The order of the fields is V gene, CDR3 length, J gene, D gene, CDR3 protein. The D gene is left open where the match is weak.

v_gene: TRBV3-1/TRBV3-2; len: 15; j_gene: TRBJ2-5; d_gene: .; CDR3aa: CASSQDSPPQETQYF
v_gene: TRBV6-6; len: 14; j_gene: TRBJ2-1; d_gene: TRBD2; CDR3aa: CASSPSGRDNEQFF
v_gene: TRBV3-1/TRBV3-2; len: 14; j_gene: TRBJ2-5; d_gene: TRBD1; CDR3aa: CASSRGDSQETQYF
v_gene: TRBV2; len: 18; j_gene: TRBJ1-6; d_gene: .; CDR3aa: CASSERYRSSSYNSPLHF
v_gene: TRBV30; len: 15; j_gene: TRBJ2-7; d_gene: TRBD2; CDR3aa: CAWSFQREFAYEQYF
v_gene: TRBV30; len: 14; j_gene: TRBJ2-7; d_gene: TRBD2; CDR3aa: CAWTSGSGPYEQYF
v_gene: TRBV9; len: 13; j_gene: TRBJ2-1; d_gene: .; CDR3aa: CASSAPDYYEQFF
v_gene: TRBV19; len: 15; j_gene: TRBJ2-7; d_gene: TRBD2; CDR3aa: CASSPQRGSTYEQYF
v_gene: TRBV19; len: 15; j_gene: TRBJ1-1; d_gene: TRBD1; CDR3aa: CASSIRQGGLAEAFF
v_gene: TRBV12-3/TRBV12-4; len: 11; j_gene: TRBJ2-1; d_gene: .; CDR3aa: CASSLYNEQFF
v_gene: TRBV6-2/TRBV6-3; len: 16; j_gene: TRBJ2-1; d_gene: TRBD2; CDR3aa: CASSYQLAGGINEQFF
v_gene: TRBV6-4; len: 15; j_gene: TRBJ1-2; d_gene: .; CDR3aa: CASSEGRALSEGYTF
v_gene: TRBV3-1/TRBV3-2; len: 16; j_gene: TRBJ1-4; d_gene: TRBD1; CDR3aa: CASSNPGQGRNEKLFF
v_gene: TRBV7-9; len: 12; j_gene: TRBJ2-1; d_gene: .; CDR3aa: CASSSTGHEQFF
v_gene: TRBV6-2/TRBV6-3; len: 15; j_gene: TRBJ2-2; d_gene: .; CDR3aa: CASSKGTGRTGELFF
v_gene: TRBV12-3/TRBV12-4; len: 12; j_gene: TRBJ2-7; d_gene: .; CDR3aa: CASSSVNYEQYF